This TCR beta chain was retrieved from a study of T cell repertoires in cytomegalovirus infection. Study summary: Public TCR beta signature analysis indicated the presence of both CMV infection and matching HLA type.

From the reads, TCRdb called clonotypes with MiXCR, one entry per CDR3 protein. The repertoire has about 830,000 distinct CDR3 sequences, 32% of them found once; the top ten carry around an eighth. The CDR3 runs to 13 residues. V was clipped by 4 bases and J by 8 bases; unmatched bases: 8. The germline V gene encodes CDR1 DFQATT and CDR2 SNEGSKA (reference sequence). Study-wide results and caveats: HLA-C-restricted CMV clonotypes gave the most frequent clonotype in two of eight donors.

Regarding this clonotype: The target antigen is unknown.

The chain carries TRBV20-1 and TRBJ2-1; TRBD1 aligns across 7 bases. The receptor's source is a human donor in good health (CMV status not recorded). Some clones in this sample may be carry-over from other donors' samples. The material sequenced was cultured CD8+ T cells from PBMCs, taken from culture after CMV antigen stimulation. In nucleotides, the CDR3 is TGCAGTGCTATTGACAGGGCCCAGGATGAGCAGTTCTTC. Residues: CSAIDRAQDEQFF.